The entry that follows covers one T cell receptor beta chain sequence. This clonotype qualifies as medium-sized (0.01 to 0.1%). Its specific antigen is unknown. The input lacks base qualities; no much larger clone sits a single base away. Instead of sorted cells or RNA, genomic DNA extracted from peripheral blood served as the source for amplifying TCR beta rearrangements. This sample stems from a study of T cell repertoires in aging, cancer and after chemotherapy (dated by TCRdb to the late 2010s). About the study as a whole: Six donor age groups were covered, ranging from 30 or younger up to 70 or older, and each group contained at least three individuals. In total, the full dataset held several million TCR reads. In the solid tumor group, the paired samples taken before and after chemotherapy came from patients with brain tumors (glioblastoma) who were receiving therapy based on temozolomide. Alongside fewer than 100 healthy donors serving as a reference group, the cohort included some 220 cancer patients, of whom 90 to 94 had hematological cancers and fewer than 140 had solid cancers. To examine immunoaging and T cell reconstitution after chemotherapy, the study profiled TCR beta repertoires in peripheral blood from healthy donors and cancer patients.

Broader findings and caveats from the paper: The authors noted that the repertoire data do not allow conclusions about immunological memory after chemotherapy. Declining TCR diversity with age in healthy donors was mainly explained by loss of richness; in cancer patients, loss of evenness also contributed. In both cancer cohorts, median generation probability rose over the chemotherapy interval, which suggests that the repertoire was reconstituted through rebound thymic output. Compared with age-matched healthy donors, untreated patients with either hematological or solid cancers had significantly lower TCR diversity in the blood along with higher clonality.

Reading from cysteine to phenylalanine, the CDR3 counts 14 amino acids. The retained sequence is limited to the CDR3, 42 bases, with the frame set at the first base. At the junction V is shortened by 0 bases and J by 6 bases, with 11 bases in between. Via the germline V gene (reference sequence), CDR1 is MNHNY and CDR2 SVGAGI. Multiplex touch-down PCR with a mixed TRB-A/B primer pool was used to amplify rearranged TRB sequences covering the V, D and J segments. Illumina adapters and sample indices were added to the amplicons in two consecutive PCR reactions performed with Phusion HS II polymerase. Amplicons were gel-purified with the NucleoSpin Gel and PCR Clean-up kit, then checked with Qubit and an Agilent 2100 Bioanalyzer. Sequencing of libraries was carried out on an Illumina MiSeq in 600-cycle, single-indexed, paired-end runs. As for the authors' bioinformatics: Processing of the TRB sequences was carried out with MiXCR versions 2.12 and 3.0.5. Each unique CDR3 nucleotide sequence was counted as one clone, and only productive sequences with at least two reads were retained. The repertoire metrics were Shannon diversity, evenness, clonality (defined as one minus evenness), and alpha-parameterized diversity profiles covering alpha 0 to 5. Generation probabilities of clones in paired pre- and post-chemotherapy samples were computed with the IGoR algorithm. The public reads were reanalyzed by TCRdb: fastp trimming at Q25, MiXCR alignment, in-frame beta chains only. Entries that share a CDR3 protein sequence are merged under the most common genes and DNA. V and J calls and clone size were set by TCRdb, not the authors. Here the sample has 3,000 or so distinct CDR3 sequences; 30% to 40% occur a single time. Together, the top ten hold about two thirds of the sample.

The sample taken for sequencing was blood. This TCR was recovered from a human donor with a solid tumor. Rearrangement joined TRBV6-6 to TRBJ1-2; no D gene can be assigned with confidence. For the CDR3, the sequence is CASSYSMYGDGYTF. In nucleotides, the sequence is TGTGCCAGCAGTTACTCGATGTACGGCGATGGCTACACCTTC.